Listed below are T cell receptor beta chains from one sample, sequenced in a study of blood T cell repertoires in COVID-19. Using immunoSEQ multiplex PCR, the repertoire was profiled, and TCRdb retains in-frame clones only, with some absent. The table shows approximately 97,000 clones, with more than 80% occurring only once. The sample comprised peripheral blood. The origin of the receptors is a human donor in a cohort sampled during active COVID-19. CDR3s include the opening cysteine and the closing phenylalanine or tryptophan. A D gene is named only where the DNA matches it firmly. The size of a clone is reported for some rows only, either as once, few or many, or as a class for expanded clones.

size	V	D	J	CDR3	DNA
.	TRBV19	.	TRBJ1-2	CASSPDSNYGYTF	TGTGCCAGTAGTCCGGACAGTAACTATGGCTACACCTTC
.	TRBV28	.	TRBJ2-7	CASSLPLNTRRPISYEQYF	TGTGCCAGCAGTTTACCCCTTAACACAAGGAGACCCATCTCCTACGAGCAGTACTTC
.	TRBV5-4	TRBD2	TRBJ2-5	CASSKRGGPETQYF	TGTGCCAGCAGCAAGCGGGGGGGCCCAGAGACCCAGTACTTC
.	TRBV3-1/TRBV3-2	TRBD1	TRBJ1-1	CASSQGGQANTEAFF	TGTGCCAGCAGCCAAGGTGGACAGGCCAACACTGAAGCTTTCTTT
.	TRBV3-1/TRBV3-2	.	TRBJ2-3	CASSQDNGLSTDTQYF	TGTGCCAGCAGCCAAGATAACGGACTAAGCACAGATACGCAGTATTTT
.	TRBV11-3	.	TRBJ2-3	CASSSRGTDTQYF	TGTGCCAGCAGCTCGCGGGGTACAGATACGCAGTATTTT
.	TRBV4-3	.	TRBJ2-5	CASSQDSRSGQYF	TGCGCCAGCAGCCAAGATTCGAGGAGTGGCCAGTACTTC
.	TRBV30	TRBD1	TRBJ2-3	CAWYSGTGTDTQYF	TGTGCCTGGTATTCCGGGACAGGGACAGATACGCAGTATTTT
.	TRBV5-1	TRBD2	TRBJ2-7	CASSLFPGGKATDEQYF	TGCGCCAGCAGCTTGTTCCCGGGAGGGAAGGCTACGGACGAGCAGTACTTC
.	TRBV6-6	.	TRBJ1-5	CASRFILQPQHF	TGTGCCAGCAGATTCATACTTCAGCCCCAGCATTTT
.	TRBV28	TRBD1	TRBJ1-2	CASRSPGTGGNYGYTF	TGTGCCAGCAGGAGCCCTGGGACAGGGGGAAACTATGGCTACACCTTC
.	TRBV13	TRBD2	TRBJ2-5	CASSFRVRGGETQYF	TGTGCCAGCAGCTTCAGGGTCCGCGGGGGAGAGACCCAGTACTTC
.	TRBV7-2	TRBD1	TRBJ1-1	CASSLGSGGVRTEAFF	TGTGCCAGCAGCTTAGGTTCAGGGGGAGTCCGCACTGAAGCTTTCTTT
.	TRBV18	.	TRBJ1-1	CASSAGTNTEAFF	TGTGCCAGCTCGGCGGGGACGAACACTGAAGCTTTCTTT
.	TRBV19	.	TRBJ1-5	CASSPRGLTSNQPQHF	TGTGCCAGTAGTCCACGGGGTTTGACGAGCAATCAGCCCCAGCATTTT
.	TRBV7-6	TRBD1	TRBJ2-1	CASTGQGSSYNEQFF	TGTGCCAGCACCGGACAGGGGAGCTCCTACAATGAGCAGTTCTTC
.	TRBV10-3	.	TRBJ1-1	CAISDTEYTEAFF	TGTGCCATCAGTGACACGGAGTACACTGAAGCTTTCTTT
.	TRBV5-1	TRBD1	TRBJ1-2	CASSPHTGAGGYTF	TGCGCCAGCAGTCCCCACACAGGGGCTGGTGGCTACACCTTC
.	TRBV18	TRBD1	TRBJ1-2	CASSPLQGPLNYGYTF	TGTGCCAGCTCACCGTTACAGGGGCCCCTTAACTATGGCTACACCTTC
.	TRBV7-6	.	TRBJ2-5	CASAGGSGQRWTQYF	TGTGCCAGCGCAGGGGGTAGCGGTCAGAGGTGGACCCAGTACTTC
.	TRBV6-5	.	TRBJ2-7	CASRSAGFSSYEQYF	TGTGCCAGCAGGTCGGCGGGGTTTAGCTCCTACGAGCAGTACTTC
.	TRBV29-1	.	TRBJ1-1	CSTRKGSAKNTEAFF	TGCAGCACGCGAAAAGGCAGCGCAAAAAACACTGAAGCTTTCTTT
.	TRBV18	TRBD2	TRBJ2-1	CASSPPPAGGFDEQFF	TGTGCCAGCTCACCACCTCCAGCGGGGGGTTTCGATGAGCAGTTCTTC
.	TRBV24-1	.	TRBJ2-3	CATSAPGDTDTQYF	TGTGCCACCAGTGCCCCCGGGGACACAGATACGCAGTATTTT
once	TRBV7-8	TRBD1	TRBJ1-6	CASSPDRGGSPLHF	TGTGCCAGCAGCCCCGACAGGGGAGGATCACCCCTCCACTTT
.	TRBV6-1	.	TRBJ1-1	CASSEYGLGPEAFF	TGTGCCAGCAGTGAATATGGGCTGGGTCCTGAAGCTTTCTTT
.	TRBV7-9	TRBD1	TRBJ1-2	CASSLGQGGRYGYTF	TGTGCCAGCAGCTTAGGACAGGGAGGTCGCTATGGCTACACCTTC
.	TRBV9	.	TRBJ1-5	CASSPGWGDQPQHF	TGTGCCAGCAGCCCAGGTTGGGGGGATCAGCCCCAGCATTTT
.	TRBV7-2	.	TRBJ2-7	CASSLARFSPSSYEQYF	TGTGCCAGCAGCTTAGCTCGATTCTCCCCGAGCTCCTACGAGCAGTACTTC
.	TRBV19	TRBD2	TRBJ2-5	CASSIWLAGASETQYF	TGTGCCAGTAGTATTTGGCTAGCGGGGGCCTCGGAGACCCAGTACTTC
.	TRBV18	TRBD1	TRBJ1-1	CASSPTGGDTEAFF	TGTGCCAGCTCGCCGACAGGGGGGGACACTGAAGCTTTCTTT
.	TRBV6-2/TRBV6-3	TRBD1	TRBJ2-2	CASSQTGRVTGELFF	TGTGCCAGCAGTCAGACAGGGCGTGTCACCGGGGAGCTGTTTTTT
.	TRBV5-3	TRBD1	TRBJ1-2	CARSWRQGAGYGYTF	TGTGCCAGAAGCTGGAGACAGGGGGCTGGGTATGGCTACACCTTC
.	TRBV7-6	.	TRBJ2-7	CASSREGGYEQYF	TGTGCCAGCAGCCGCGAAGGGGGCTACGAGCAGTACTTC
.	TRBV19	TRBD1	TRBJ1-1	CASSITRQGRNTEAFF	TGTGCCAGTAGTATCACTCGACAGGGTAGGAACACTGAAGCTTTCTTT
.	TRBV4-1	TRBD2	TRBJ2-1	CASSQEGLAGGSNEQFF	TGCGCCAGCAGCCAAGAAGGGCTAGCGGGGGGGTCGAATGAGCAGTTCTTC
.	TRBV6-4	TRBD1	TRBJ1-1	CASSDYFFGTAIFF	TGTGCCAGCAGTGACTACTTTTTTGGGACAGCCATTTTCTTT
few	TRBV5-4	TRBD2	TRBJ2-1	CASSPTSGGSYNEQFF	TGTGCCAGCAGCCCCACTAGCGGGGGTTCCTACAATGAGCAGTTCTTC
.	TRBV28	.	TRBJ2-1	CASSLRGGYNEQFF	TGTGCCAGCAGTTTGAGGGGGGGTTACAATGAGCAGTTCTTC
once	TRBV6-6	.	TRBJ1-1	CASSYSSAGLGTFF	TGTGCCAGCAGTTACTCGAGCGCAGGGTTGGGAACTTTCTTT
.	TRBV14	TRBD1	TRBJ1-1	CASRKQGASAEAFF	TGTGCCAGCAGAAAACAGGGGGCGTCGGCTGAAGCTTTCTTT
.	TRBV4-3	.	TRBJ1-1	CASSQLLGRPEAFF	TGCGCCAGCAGCCAATTATTGGGGAGACCCGAAGCTTTCTTT
.	TRBV5-3	TRBD1	TRBJ2-7	CARSPTGGNEQYF	TGTGCCAGAAGCCCGACAGGGGGCAACGAGCAGTACTTC
.	TRBV15	.	TRBJ2-1	CATSRPAGVYNEQFF	TGTGCCACCAGCAGACCCGCAGGGGTCTACAATGAGCAGTTCTTC
.	TRBV7-2	.	TRBJ2-4	CASSGGGGAIQYF	TGTGCCAGCAGTGGGGGTGGAGGGGCCATTCAGTACTTC
.	TRBV3-1/TRBV3-2	.	TRBJ2-3	CASSIRGITDTQYF	TGTGCCAGCAGTATAAGGGGGATTACAGATACGCAGTATTTT
.	TRBV6-5	TRBD2	TRBJ2-2	CASSYSATSGGELFF	TGTGCCAGCAGTTACTCTGCGACTAGCGGGGGGGAGCTGTTTTTT
.	TRBV11-3	TRBD1	TRBJ2-6	CASSLARGWGSGANVLTF	TGTGCCAGCAGCTTAGCCAGGGGGTGGGGCTCTGGGGCCAACGTCCTGACTTTC
.	TRBV19	TRBD2	TRBJ2-3	CASSSGLAGGTDTQYF	TGTGCCAGTAGTTCGGGACTAGCGGGGGGAACAGATACGCAGTATTTT
.	TRBV14	.	TRBJ2-2	CASSQVLGGPGELFF	TGTGCCAGCAGCCAAGTTTTGGGGGGTCCCGGGGAGCTGTTTTTT
.	TRBV6-5	.	TRBJ2-2	CAGGRRTGELFF	TGTGCCGGAGGGCGCAGAACCGGGGAGCTGTTTTTT
.	TRBV5-1	TRBD1	TRBJ2-5	CASSRTAGGGETQYF	TGCGCCAGCAGCCGGACCGCAGGGGGTGGGGAGACCCAGTACTTC
.	TRBV28	TRBD2	TRBJ2-5	CASSSQLERGGAQYF	TGTGCCAGCAGTTCCCAGCTCGAGCGGGGGGGGGCCCAGTACTTC